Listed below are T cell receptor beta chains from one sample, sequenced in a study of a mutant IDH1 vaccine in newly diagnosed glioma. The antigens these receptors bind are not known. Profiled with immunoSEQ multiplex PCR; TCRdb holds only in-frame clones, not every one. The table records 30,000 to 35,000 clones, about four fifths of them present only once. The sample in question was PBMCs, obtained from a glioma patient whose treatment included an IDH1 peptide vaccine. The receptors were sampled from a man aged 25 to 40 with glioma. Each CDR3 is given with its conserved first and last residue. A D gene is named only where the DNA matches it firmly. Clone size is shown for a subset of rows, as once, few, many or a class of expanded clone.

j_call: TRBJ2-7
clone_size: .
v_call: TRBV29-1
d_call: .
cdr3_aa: CSVEDTTEYYEQYF
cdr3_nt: TGCAGCGTTGAAGATACGACAGAATATTACGAGCAGTACTTC

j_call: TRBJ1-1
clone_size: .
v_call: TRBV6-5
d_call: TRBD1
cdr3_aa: CASSYSAGGYGTEAFF
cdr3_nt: TGTGCCAGCAGTTACAGCGCAGGGGGCTACGGCACTGAAGCTTTCTTT

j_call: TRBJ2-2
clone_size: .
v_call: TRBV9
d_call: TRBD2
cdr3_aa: CASSVGIAGNTGELFF
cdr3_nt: TGTGCCAGCAGCGTAGGGATAGCGGGGAACACCGGGGAGCTGTTTTTT

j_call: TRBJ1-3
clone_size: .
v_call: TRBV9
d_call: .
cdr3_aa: CASSVTTGNTIYF
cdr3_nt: TGTGCCAGCAGCGTAACCACTGGAAACACCATATATTTT

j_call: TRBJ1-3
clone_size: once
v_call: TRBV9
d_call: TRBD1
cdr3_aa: CASSPKTGIAGNTIYF
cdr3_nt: TGTGCCAGCAGCCCTAAGACAGGGATTGCTGGAAACACCATATATTTT

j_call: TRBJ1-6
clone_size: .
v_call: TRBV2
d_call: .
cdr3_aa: CASIQADNSPLHF
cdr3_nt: TGTGCCAGCATCCAAGCCGATAATTCACCCCTCCACTTT

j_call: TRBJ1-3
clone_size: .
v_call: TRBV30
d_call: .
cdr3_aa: CAWNLHSAGNTIYF
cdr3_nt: TGTGCCTGGAACCTTCACTCAGCGGGAAACACCATATATTTT

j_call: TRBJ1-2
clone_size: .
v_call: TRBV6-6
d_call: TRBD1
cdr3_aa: CASTPQGKTDGYTF
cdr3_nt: TGTGCCAGCACCCCACAGGGGAAGACTGATGGCTACACCTTC

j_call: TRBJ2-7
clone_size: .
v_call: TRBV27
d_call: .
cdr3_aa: CASSLTGQGGQYF
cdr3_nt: TGTGCCAGCAGTTTAACAGGGCAAGGCGGGCAGTACTTC

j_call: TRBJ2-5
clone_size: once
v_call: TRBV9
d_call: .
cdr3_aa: CASNTGRTETQYF
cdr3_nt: TGTGCCAGCAATACAGGTCGTACGGAGACCCAGTACTTC

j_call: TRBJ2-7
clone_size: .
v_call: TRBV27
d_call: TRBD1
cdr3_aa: CASSSRTGDYEQYF
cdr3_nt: TGTGCCAGCAGTTCTAGGACAGGGGACTACGAGCAGTACTTC

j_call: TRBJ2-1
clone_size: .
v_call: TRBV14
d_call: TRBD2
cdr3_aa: CASSQGGLAGLNEQFF
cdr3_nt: TGTGCCAGCAGCCAAGGGGGACTAGCGGGACTGAATGAGCAGTTCTTC

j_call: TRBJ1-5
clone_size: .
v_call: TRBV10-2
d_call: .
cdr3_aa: CASSEWGLSNQPQHF
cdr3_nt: TGCGCCAGCAGTGAGTGGGGGTTGAGCAATCAGCCCCAGCATTTT

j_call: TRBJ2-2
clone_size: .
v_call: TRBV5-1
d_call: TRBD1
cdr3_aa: CASSPTGPGTGELFF
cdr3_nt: TGCGCCAGCAGCCCGACAGGGCCGGGCACCGGGGAGCTGTTTTTT

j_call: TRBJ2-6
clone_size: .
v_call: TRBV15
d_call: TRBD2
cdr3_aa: CATSRDSGRAGANVLTF
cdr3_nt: TGTGCCACCAGCAGAGATAGCGGGAGAGCTGGGGCCAACGTCCTGACTTTC

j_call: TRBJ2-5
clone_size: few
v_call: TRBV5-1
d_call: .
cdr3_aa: CASSFNGAETQYF
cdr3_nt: TGCGCCAGCAGCTTCAATGGAGCAGAGACCCAGTACTTC

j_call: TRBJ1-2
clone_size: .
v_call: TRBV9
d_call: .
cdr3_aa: CASSSDWGRHLYGYTF
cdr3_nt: TGTGCCAGCAGCTCGGATTGGGGCCGCCATCTCTATGGCTACACCTTC

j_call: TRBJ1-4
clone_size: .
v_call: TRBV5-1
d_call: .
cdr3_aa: CASSLSRATNEKLFF
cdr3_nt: TGCGCCAGCAGCTTGTCTAGGGCAACTAATGAAAAACTGTTTTTT

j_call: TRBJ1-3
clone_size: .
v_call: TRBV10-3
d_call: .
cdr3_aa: CAISEPGLRDTIYF
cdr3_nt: TGTGCCATCAGTGAGCCGGGTCTTAGAGACACCATATATTTT

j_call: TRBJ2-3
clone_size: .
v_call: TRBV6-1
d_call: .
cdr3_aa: CASSEGGAAFGTQYF
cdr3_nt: TGTGCCAGCAGTGAAGGGGGGGCTGCTTTTGGTACGCAGTATTTT

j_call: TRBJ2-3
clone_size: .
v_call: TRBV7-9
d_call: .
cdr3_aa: CASSLGVWGTSEADTQYF
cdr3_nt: TGTGCCAGCAGCTTAGGGGTTTGGGGGACTTCAGAGGCAGATACGCAGTATTTT

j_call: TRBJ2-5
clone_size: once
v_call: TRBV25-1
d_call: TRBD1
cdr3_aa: CASTIRGQTHF
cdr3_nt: TGTGCCAGCACTATCCGGGGACAGACCCACTTC

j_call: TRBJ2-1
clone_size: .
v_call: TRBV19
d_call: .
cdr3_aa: CASSIFRLEGPYNEQFF
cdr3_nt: TGTGCCAGTAGTATCTTTCGGCTAGAGGGACCCTACAATGAGCAGTTCTTC

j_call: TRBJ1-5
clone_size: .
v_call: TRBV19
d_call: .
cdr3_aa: CASSALGGGTYQPQHF
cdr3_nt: TGTGCCAGTAGTGCCCTCGGGGGGGGGACGTATCAGCCCCAGCATTTT

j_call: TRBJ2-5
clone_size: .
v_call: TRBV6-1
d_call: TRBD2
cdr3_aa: CASSGPRSSGVETQYF
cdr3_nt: TGTGCCAGCAGTGGTCCTCGAAGTAGCGGGGTTGAGACCCAGTACTTC

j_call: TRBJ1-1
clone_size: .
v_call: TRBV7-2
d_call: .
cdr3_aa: CASSLVFTGRTEAFF
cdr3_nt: TGTGCCAGCAGCTTAGTCTTCACAGGTCGGACTGAAGCTTTCTTT

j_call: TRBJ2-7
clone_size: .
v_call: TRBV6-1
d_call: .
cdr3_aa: CASSERQAYYEQYF
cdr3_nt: TGTGCCAGCAGTGAACGACAGGCCTACTACGAGCAGTACTTC

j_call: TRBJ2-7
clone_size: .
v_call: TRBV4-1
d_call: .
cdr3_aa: CASSQESGEPYEQYF
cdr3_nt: TGCGCCAGCAGCCAAGAGTCAGGAGAACCCTACGAGCAGTACTTC

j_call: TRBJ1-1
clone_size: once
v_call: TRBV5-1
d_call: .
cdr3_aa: CASSLWSADTEAFF
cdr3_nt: TGCGCCAGCAGCTTGTGGTCCGCGGACACTGAAGCTTTCTTT

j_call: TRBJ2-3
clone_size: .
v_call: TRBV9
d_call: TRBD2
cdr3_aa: CASSRLAGADTQYF
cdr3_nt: TGTGCCAGCAGTAGACTAGCGGGAGCAGATACGCAGTATTTT